This T cell receptor beta chain came from a study of blood T cell repertoires in COVID-19. Ages ranged from roughly 18 to 100 years, with residence in approximately 25 US areas. Germline CDR1 MDHEN, CDR2 SYDVKM. Trimming pared 6 bases from V and 2 bases from J, leaving 14 bases between. The CDR3 extends over 14 amino acids. Measured with immunoSEQ multiplex PCR; TCRdb has only the in-frame clones, and not every one. The sample includes 250,000 to 350,000 clones, about nine tenths seen only once; the top ten take 8.5% to 12%. The sequenced sample was PBMCs or T cells enriched from blood (not recorded which). This TCR came from a woman aged 18-30 years who had recovered from COVID-19. The V and J genes are TRBV28 and TRBJ2-7; the D gene is possibly TRBD1 (5 bases). The CDR3 sequence is CASSRNGATYEQYF. DNA for the CDR3: TGTGCCAGCAGCCGCAATGGGGCAACCTACGAGCAGTACTTC. Combining the CDR3 with reference TRBV28 and TRBJ2-7 gives the whole variable domain DVKVTQSSRYLVKRTGEKVFLECVQDMDHENMFWYRQDPGLGLRLIYFSYDVKMKEKGDIPEGYSVSREKKERFSLILESASTNQTSMYLCASSRNGATYEQYFGPGTRLTVT.